These 11 T cell receptor beta chains were sequenced from one sample in a study of blood T cell repertoires in COVID-19. Here immunoSEQ multiplex PCR was the method, and the copy in TCRdb shows in-frame clones only, minus some. The table includes fewer than 150,000 clones, more than 80% detected once. Material for sequencing was peripheral blood. Source of these receptors: a human donor in a cohort sampled during active COVID-19.

The chain carries TRBV9 and TRBJ2-1; 10 bases are a match to TRBD2. With 3 bases clipped from V and 3 bases from J, the junction kept 3 bases outside the gene matches. Germline V lookup: CDR1 SGDLS, CDR2 YYNGEE. CDR3 length: 15 residues. The CDR3 DNA reads as TGTGCCAGCAGCGGGCTAGCGGGAGTCTACAATGAGCAGTTCTTC. Protein sequence: CASSGLAGVYNEQFF.

The chain uses TRBV6-2 or TRBV6-3 and TRBJ1-1; D remains unclear. Germline assignment: CDR1 MNHEY and CDR2 SVGEGT. The germline V and J ends were trimmed by 4 bases and 10 bases, with 13 bases remaining between them. CDR3 length equals 12 residues. The DNA for the CDR3 is TGTGCCAGCAGTTCGGAGGGTCGTGGAGCTTTCTTT. Encoded protein: CASSSEGRGAFF.

This clone appeared once. The chain's CDR3 is CASSIGTSGQETQYF. CDR3 DNA sequence: TGTGCCAGTAGTATAGGAACTAGCGGGCAAGAGACCCAGTACTTC. V gene TRBV19 combines with J gene TRBJ2-5, with TRBD2 matching 9 bases. Per germline, CDR1 LNHDA and CDR2 SQIVND (reference sequence). The CDR3 is 15 residues long. The V gene end was trimmed by 1 base and the J gene end by 2 bases; junction bases not matched to a gene: 2.

This rearrangement joins TRBV7-9 to TRBJ2-7; D perhaps matches TRBD2 (5 bases). The CDR3 totals 13 residues. V was shortened by 5 bases and J by 3 bases, with 11 bases between the two germline ends. Looked up from germline, CDR1 is SEHNR and CDR2 is FQNEAQ (reference sequence). The CDR3 DNA follows: TGTGCCAGCAGCCCCGCAGCGGACTACGAGCAGTACTTC. It specifies CASSPAADYEQYF.

DNA for the CDR3: TGCGCCAGCAGCCAAGGGACAGGGCCTGAAGAGACCCAGTACTTC. Its translation: CASSQGTGPEETQYF. The chain carries TRBV4-3 and TRBJ2-5; 8 bases are a match to TRBD1. From germline, CDR1 is LGHNA and CDR2 YSLEER. The CDR3 extends over 15 amino acids. J gave up 3 bases and V 1 base, and 4 bases lay outside the gene matches.

This clone was found a few times. The chain joins TRBV3-1 (or the pseudogene TRBV3-2) to TRBJ1-1; possibly TRBD1 for D (6 bases). Germline CDR1 and CDR2: LGHDT and YNNKEL (reference sequence). The CDR3 covers 15 residues. V was cut by 8 bases and J by 4 bases, with 20 bases left in between. CDR3 in DNA: TGTGCCAGCCGAAGGTCACAGGGATTAGTCACTGAAGCTTTCTTT. This encodes CASRRSQGLVTEAFF.

The rearrangement uses TRBV5-1 and TRBJ2-5; D is undetermined. CDR1 is SGHRS, CDR2 YFSETQ, per germline. V dropped 1 base and J dropped 5 bases, with 3 bases sitting between them. This CDR3 comprises 11 residues. The CDR3 coding sequence is TGCGCCAGCAGCTTGCTGGAGACCCAGTACTTC. Amino acid sequence: CASSLLETQYF.

The chain carries TRBV4-1 and TRBJ1-1; weak D call: TRBD1 (6 bases). The CDR3 is 14 amino acids. The germline V and J ends were trimmed by 4 bases and 1 base, with 10 bases remaining between them. In germline, CDR1 is MGHRA, CDR2 YSYEKL. The CDR3 spells CASSRTTGNTEAFF. DNA of the CDR3: TGCGCCAGCAGCCGAACGACAGGGAACACTGAAGCTTTCTTT.

A few counts support this clone. V usage is TRBV10-1 and J usage is TRBJ1-4; D might be TRBD1 (5 bases). V was trimmed by 7 bases and J by 3 bases, leaving 15 bases between them. CDR1 WNHNN and CDR2 SYGVQD come from the germline V gene (reference sequence). CDR3 length: 15 residues. The CDR3 is CASNRGSSPNEKLFF. Here the CDR3 DNA reads TGCGCCAGCAACCGGGGGTCTTCACCTAATGAAAAACTGTTTTTT.

This chain joins TRBV11-2 and TRBJ2-7, with TRBD1 matching 7 bases. The CDR3 consists of 14 residues. Germline V gene sequence: CDR1 SGHAT, CDR2 FQNNGV. Trimming took 1 base from V and 2 from J; bases not matched to a gene: 2. CDR3 protein: CASSLGTGPYEQYV. DNA for the CDR3: TGTGCCAGCAGCTTAGGGACAGGCCCCTACGAGCAGTACGTC.

The chain has TRBV18 and TRBJ2-2, with TRBD2 matching 7 bases. Germline V gives CDR1 KGHSH, CDR2 LQKENI. The V and J ends lost 8 bases and 0 bases, in that order; junction bases with no gene match: 6. This CDR3 comprises 15 residues. The CDR3 DNA follows: TGTGCCAGCCCCCCCGCGGGAGCGAACACCGGGGAGCTGTTTTTT. Amino acid sequence: CASPPAGANTGELFF.